The T cell receptor beta chain under discussion was sequenced for a study of T-cell reconstitution after alpha-beta-depleted transplantation in children. General study points: Two months or so post-transplant, alpha-beta T cells reportedly derived from several hundred expanded graft clones. Diversity of TCRbeta at day 60 was high in some patients, arising from surviving recipient T cells and thymic progenitors.

As it was prepared, the TCRbeta library received unique molecular identifiers. TCRdb independently ran MiXCR on the PCR reads; one entry per CDR3 protein. Of about 610,000 distinct CDR3 sequences listed, 25% to 30% are singletons. This clonotype was counted a few times. Its antigen remains unknown. Germline V gene lookup returns CDR1 SGHRS and CDR2 YFSETQ. V gave up 0 bases and J gave up 7 bases; unmatched junction bases: 6. This CDR3 has 15 residues. This receptor was obtained from a boy under three years old with Wiskott-Aldrich syndrome, due to receive a stem cell transplant. The source was PBMCs, collected before TCRalphabeta/CD19-depleted stem cell transplant. V usage is TRBV5-1 and J usage is TRBJ2-7, with TRBD2 matching over 11 bases. CDR3 protein: CASSLVTSGGQEQYF. CDR3 coding DNA: TGCGCCAGCAGCTTGGTAACTAGCGGGGGCCAGGAGCAGTACTTC.